Listed below are T cell receptor beta chains from one sample, sequenced in a study of patients and donors after allogeneic stem cell transplantation. One entry per CDR3 protein results from TCRdb running MiXCR on the RT-PCR reads. The top ten hold approximately 26% of the sample, which has approximately 160,000 distinct CDR3 sequences, roughly 24% seen once. Sequencing was performed on blood, either unsorted or a sorted T cell fraction (not recorded which). The receptors shown here come from a human donor who was either an allogeneic HSCT recipient or a stem cell or donor lymphocyte infusion donor (not recorded which). It is not recorded whose cells these are; they may come from a transplant donor. The CDR3 runs from the conserved cysteine through the conserved F or W. D genes are given only for firm matches. For some rows the clone size is stated as once, few or many, or as a class when expanded; others skip it.

d_gene: TRBD2; j_gene: TRBJ2-1; abundance: few; v_gene: TRBV7-8; CDR3nt: TGTGCCAGCAGCTTAAAGCGGGAGATCTCCTACAATGAGCAGTTCTTC; CDR3aa: CASSLKREISYNEQFF
d_gene: .; j_gene: TRBJ2-3; abundance: few; v_gene: TRBV14; CDR3nt: TGTGCCAGCAGCCAAGTTCCCAGCGGCACGCAGTATTTT; CDR3aa: CASSQVPSGTQYF
d_gene: .; j_gene: TRBJ1-2; abundance: .; v_gene: TRBV20-1; CDR3nt: TGCAGTGCTTATCTAGGAGACTATGGCTACACCTTC; CDR3aa: CSAYLGDYGYTF
d_gene: TRBD2; j_gene: TRBJ2-7; abundance: few; v_gene: TRBV6-2/TRBV6-3; CDR3nt: TGTGCCAGCAGTTTGGCGGGAGACCACGAGCAGTACTTC; CDR3aa: CASSLAGDHEQYF
d_gene: .; j_gene: TRBJ1-1; abundance: many; v_gene: TRBV5-1; CDR3nt: TGCGCCAGCAGCTTGGAGGGAGCGAACACTGAAGCTTTCTTT; CDR3aa: CASSLEGANTEAFF
d_gene: .; j_gene: TRBJ2-3; abundance: few; v_gene: TRBV7-9; CDR3nt: TGTGCCAGCAGCTTAGTATTCGGGGGCGTTCCGCAGTATTTT; CDR3aa: CASSLVFGGVPQYF
d_gene: TRBD1; j_gene: TRBJ1-2; abundance: .; v_gene: TRBV7-8; CDR3nt: TGTGCCAGCAGCCCGACAGGGGATGTTGGCTACACCTTC; CDR3aa: CASSPTGDVGYTF
d_gene: .; j_gene: TRBJ1-5; abundance: few; v_gene: TRBV30; CDR3nt: TGTGCCTGGACTCGGGCGGATAGCAATCAGCCCCAGCATTTT; CDR3aa: CAWTRADSNQPQHF
d_gene: .; j_gene: TRBJ2-2; abundance: .; v_gene: TRBV12-3/TRBV12-4; CDR3nt: TGTGCCAGCCGACTCCCCACTGGGAGGTGGGACACCGGGGAGCTGTTTTTT; CDR3aa: CASRLPTGRWDTGELFF
d_gene: .; j_gene: TRBJ2-5; abundance: .; v_gene: TRBV27; CDR3nt: TGTGCCAGCAGTTTATATCGCCTGGACGGACAGACCCAGTACTTC; CDR3aa: CASSLYRLDGQTQYF
d_gene: .; j_gene: TRBJ1-5; abundance: .; v_gene: TRBV6-2/TRBV6-3; CDR3nt: TGTGCCAGCAGTTACTTGAGAGGTCAGCCCCAGCATTTT; CDR3aa: CASSYLRGQPQHF
d_gene: .; j_gene: TRBJ2-2; abundance: .; v_gene: TRBV7-9; CDR3nt: TGTGCCAGCCCCTTCAGGGAAAACACCGGGGAGCTGTTTTTT; CDR3aa: CASPFRENTGELFF
d_gene: .; j_gene: TRBJ2-5; abundance: .; v_gene: TRBV10-2; CDR3nt: TGCGCCAGCAGTGAGTCGCGGCGGAGAGAGACCCAGTACTTC; CDR3aa: CASSESRRRETQYF
d_gene: .; j_gene: TRBJ1-5; abundance: few; v_gene: TRBV28; CDR3nt: TGTGCCACCGCACAGGAAGCAAATCAGCCCCAGCATTTT; CDR3aa: CATAQEANQPQHF
d_gene: TRBD1; j_gene: TRBJ1-2; abundance: few; v_gene: TRBV7-3; CDR3nt: TGTGCCAGCAGCTTAATGCCGTGGGGACAGGGTGATTATGGCTACACCTTC; CDR3aa: CASSLMPWGQGDYGYTF
d_gene: .; j_gene: TRBJ2-7; abundance: .; v_gene: TRBV2; CDR3nt: TGTGCCAGCAGTTACAGGGTGGACGAGCAGTACTTC; CDR3aa: CASSYRVDEQYF
d_gene: .; j_gene: TRBJ2-3; abundance: .; v_gene: TRBV3-1; CDR3nt: TGTGCCAGCAGCCACACCCACGGGGGAGATACGCAGTATTTT; CDR3aa: CASSHTHGGDTQYF
d_gene: .; j_gene: TRBJ1-3; abundance: .; v_gene: TRBV3-1; CDR3nt: TGTGCCAGCGGTCTGGACACCATATATTTT; CDR3aa: CASGLDTIYF
d_gene: .; j_gene: TRBJ1-1; abundance: .; v_gene: TRBV7-3; CDR3nt: TGTGCCAGCAGCTTATTGGGGGAGGAGACTGAAGCTTTCTTT; CDR3aa: CASSLLGEETEAFF
d_gene: .; j_gene: TRBJ2-2; abundance: .; v_gene: TRBV7-9; CDR3nt: TGTGCCAGCAGCCCGACCCAGACAGTCAACACCGGGGAGCTGTTTTTT; CDR3aa: CASSPTQTVNTGELFF
d_gene: TRBD2; j_gene: TRBJ2-5; abundance: .; v_gene: TRBV28; CDR3nt: TGTGCCAGCAGTTTACCAGCGGGAGGGGAGACCCAGTACTTC; CDR3aa: CASSLPAGGETQYF
d_gene: .; j_gene: TRBJ1-3; abundance: .; v_gene: TRBV12-3/TRBV12-4; CDR3nt: TGTGCCAGCAGTCCACTAGCTCTGACAGGAAACACCATATATTTT; CDR3aa: CASSPLALTGNTIYF
d_gene: .; j_gene: TRBJ1-2; abundance: .; v_gene: TRBV24-1; CDR3nt: TGTGCCACCAGTGACACCGGGACGCTATATGGCTACACCTTC; CDR3aa: CATSDTGTLYGYTF
d_gene: TRBD2; j_gene: TRBJ2-1; abundance: .; v_gene: TRBV11-2; CDR3nt: TGTGCCAGCAGCTTAGTTCAGGCGGGAGGGTTGGGCAATGAGCAGTTCTTC; CDR3aa: CASSLVQAGGLGNEQFF